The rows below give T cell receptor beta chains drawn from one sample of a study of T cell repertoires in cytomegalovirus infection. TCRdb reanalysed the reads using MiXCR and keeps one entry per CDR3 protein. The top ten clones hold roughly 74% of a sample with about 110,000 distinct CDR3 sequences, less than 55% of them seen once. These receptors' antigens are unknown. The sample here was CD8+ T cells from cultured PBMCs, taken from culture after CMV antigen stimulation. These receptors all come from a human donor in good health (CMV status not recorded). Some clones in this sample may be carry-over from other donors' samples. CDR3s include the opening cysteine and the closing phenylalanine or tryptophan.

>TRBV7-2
CASSLVQGGTEAFF
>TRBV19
CASSPLMDYGYTF
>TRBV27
CASSFGVDYYEQYF
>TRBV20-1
CSVIPGFNTEAFF
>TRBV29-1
CSVEDLRDPNYGYTF
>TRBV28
CASSIGTGGLDEQFF
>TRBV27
CASSLGGTGAADTQYF
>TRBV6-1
CASSYEGTYGYTF
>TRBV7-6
CASSLVGDYEQYF
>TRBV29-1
CSVEDPPGGLVGFYTF
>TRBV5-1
CASSAGLVLADTQYF
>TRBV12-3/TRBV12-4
CASSLQGSSYEQYF
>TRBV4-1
CASSQEKGSTYEQYF
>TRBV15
CATSRALGGDGYTF
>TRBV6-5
CASTGNTNEKLFF
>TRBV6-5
CASSYPNQETQYF
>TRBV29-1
CSVVQPGQPQHF
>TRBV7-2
CASSWTGATEAFF
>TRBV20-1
CSAFLASSYNEQFF
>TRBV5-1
CASSFDRGANVLTF
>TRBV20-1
CSALRGTYEQYF
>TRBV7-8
CASSLARFEKLFF
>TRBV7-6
CASSSNRGRSYNEQFF
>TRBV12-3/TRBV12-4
CASSTSPETQYF
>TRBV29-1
CSARDRSLNTEAFF
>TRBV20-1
CSARDLLAGPTDTQYF
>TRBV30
CAWSSRDSGFASYNSPLHF
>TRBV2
CASSGEGSSYNSPLHF
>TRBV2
CASSKNGQGNQPQHF
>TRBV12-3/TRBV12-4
CASKHGQGGTNEQFF
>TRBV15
CATSRDRSDGYGYTF
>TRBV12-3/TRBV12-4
CASSPLRNEKLFF